The clone carrying this T cell receptor beta chain has more than one count but fewer than ten. No antigen is known for it. Germline lookup yields CDR1 MNHNS and CDR2 SASEGT. The CDR3 totals 15 residues. Losses at the gene ends were 8 bases for V and 1 base for J; bases not matched to a gene: 8. The data stem from a study of cytomegalovirus exposure and HLA in healthy donors. The PCR contained 60 Vbeta and 13 Jbeta primers. The table came from immunoSEQ multiplex PCR; TCRdb's copy has only in-frame clones and leaves some out. The profile shows over 150,000 clones, approximately 74% of them singletons. Whole-study results and caveats: Equally common other TCR beta chains were less clonally expanded than HLA-associated ones, a later analysis found. Presence/absence analyses assumed roughly uniform sequencing depth across donors, which may not hold. There were some public TCRs occurring in many donors, but most TCR sequences were rare. V segments that were indistinguishable, TRBV6-2 and TRBV6-3 among them, were omitted from analysis.

The sequence was obtained from a man under 40 in good health and CMV-seronegative. The V and J genes are TRBV6-1 and TRBJ2-5; TRBD2 matches 9 bases. Sequenced input: PBMCs. In DNA form, the CDR3 reads TGTGCCAGCGGGGTAGCGGGGGTCCTCCAAGAGACCCAGTACTTC. Its translation: CASGVAGVLQETQYF.